This TCR beta chain comes out of a study of blood T cell repertoires in COVID-19. At the level of the study: The United States, Italy and Spain were the sources of the acute and convalescent COVID-19 samples. Nucleic acid was either cDNA or gDNA, and it came from T cells, B-cell-depleted T cells, or PBMCs.

The CDR3 contains 16 residues. Trimming left V 5 bases short and J 4 bases short, with 19 bases between. Germline values: CDR1 LGHDT, CDR2 YNNKEL (reference sequence). Methods used by the authors: How many nucleated cells were present was estimated from reference gene primer amplification. Clones were read by immunoSEQ multiplex PCR, and TCRdb kept only the in-frame ones, dropping some. V and J calls plus clone size are reproduced from that table; the DNA served to infer D and trimming. The sample records about 150,000 clones, roughly 89% being singletons. The receptor's source is a human donor in a cohort sampled during active COVID-19. This chain connects TRBV3-1 (or the pseudogene TRBV3-2) to TRBJ2-3; the D gene is possibly TRBD1 (6 bases). Sequencing used peripheral blood. In nucleotides, the CDR3 is TGTGCCAGCAGCGGAAAAAAGGGGGTGGTGTCAGATACGCAGTATTTT. Encoded protein: CASSGKKGVVSDTQYF.